This T cell receptor beta chain is from a study of T cell responses to AZD1222 COVID-19 vaccine. Study-wide results and limits: Two AZD1222 doses significantly raised spike-specific TCR breadth and depth over controls. The sample set comprised mostly white British donors with more females, and clonal diversity was possibly underestimated.

Germline V lookup: CDR1 KGHDR, CDR2 SFDVKD. This CDR3 has 17 residues. Trimming removed 5 bases from V and 6 bases from J, with 23 bases in between. About this clone itself: Its antigen is as yet unknown.

The protocol was immunoSEQ multiplex PCR, while the TCRdb copy is restricted to in-frame clones and leaves out a portion. The profile shows about 130,000 clones, roughly 90% of them singletons. The clonotype comes from an adult in good health. This chain uses TRBV24-1 with TRBJ2-3; D possibly corresponds to TRBD2 (6 bases). The sample was peripheral blood, taken on day 0 of AZD1222 vaccination. CDR3 amino acids: CATSVIAAISSIDTQYF. Written as DNA, the CDR3 is TGTGCCACCAGTGTTATAGCGGCCATCAGTTCCATCGATACGCAGTATTTT.